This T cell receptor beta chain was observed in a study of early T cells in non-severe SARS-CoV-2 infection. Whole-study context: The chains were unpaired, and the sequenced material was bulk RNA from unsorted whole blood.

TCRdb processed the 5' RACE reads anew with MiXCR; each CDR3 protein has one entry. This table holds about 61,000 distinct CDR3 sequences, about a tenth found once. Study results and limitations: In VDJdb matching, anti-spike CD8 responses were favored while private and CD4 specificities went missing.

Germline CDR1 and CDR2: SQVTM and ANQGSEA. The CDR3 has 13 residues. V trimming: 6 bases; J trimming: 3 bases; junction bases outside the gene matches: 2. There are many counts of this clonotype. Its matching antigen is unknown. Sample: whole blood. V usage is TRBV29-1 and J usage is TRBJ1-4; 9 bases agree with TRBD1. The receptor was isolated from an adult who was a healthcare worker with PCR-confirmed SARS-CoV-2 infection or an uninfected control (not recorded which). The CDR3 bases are TGCAGCGTACAGGGGGCAGCTAATGAAAAACTGTTTTTT. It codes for CSVQGAANEKLFF.